This T cell receptor beta chain originates from a study of graft-versus-host responses after intestinal transplantation. About the study: In this cohort, recipients had multivisceral, liver-intestinal, or isolated intestinal transplants.

Study-wide findings and caveats: GvH clones turned up in recipient marrow; some had shown up first in ileum or blood. High graft-versus-host to host-versus-graft T cell clonal ratios marked allografts of patients with graft-donor macrochimerism.

Concerning this clone itself: Antigen unknown.

Repertoires were generated with immunoSEQ multiplex PCR, while TCRdb's copy carries only in-frame clones and drops some. The table has 40,000 or so clones, 90% to 95% seen once. This CDR3 spans 14 amino acids. Germline V gene sequence: CDR1 SEHNR, CDR2 FQNEAQ (reference sequence). After removal of 5 bases from V and 5 bases from J, the junction contained 7 bases not matched to a gene. V usage is TRBV7-9 and J usage is TRBJ2-5, with 8 bases identical to TRBD1. The receptor comes from a human donor who was the organ donor for an intestinal transplant. The source was unstimulated CD8+ T cells sorted from spleen or lymph node cells, collected before transplant. CDR3 protein: CASSPGGSGETQYF. CDR3 sequence (DNA): TGTGCCAGCAGCCCAGGGGGCTCGGGGGAGACCCAGTACTTC.